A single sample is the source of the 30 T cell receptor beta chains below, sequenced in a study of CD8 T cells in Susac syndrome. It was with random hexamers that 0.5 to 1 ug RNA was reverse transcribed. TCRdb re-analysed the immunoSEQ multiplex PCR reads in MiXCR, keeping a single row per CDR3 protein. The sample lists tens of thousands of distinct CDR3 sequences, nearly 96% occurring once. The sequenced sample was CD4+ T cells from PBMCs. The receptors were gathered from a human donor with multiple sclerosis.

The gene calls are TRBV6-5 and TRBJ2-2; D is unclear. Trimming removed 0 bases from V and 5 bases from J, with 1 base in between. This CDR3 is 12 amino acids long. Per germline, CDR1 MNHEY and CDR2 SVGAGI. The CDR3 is CASSYSTGELFF. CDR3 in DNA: TGTGCCAGCAGTTACTCGACCGGGGAGCTGTTTTTT.

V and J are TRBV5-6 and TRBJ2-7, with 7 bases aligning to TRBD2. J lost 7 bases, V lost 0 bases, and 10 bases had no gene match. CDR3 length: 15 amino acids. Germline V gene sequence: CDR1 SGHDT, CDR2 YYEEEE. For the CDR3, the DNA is TGTGCCAGCAGCTTGGTGGGCAGCGGGGTGCGTGAGCAGTACTTC. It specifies CASSLVGSGVREQYF.

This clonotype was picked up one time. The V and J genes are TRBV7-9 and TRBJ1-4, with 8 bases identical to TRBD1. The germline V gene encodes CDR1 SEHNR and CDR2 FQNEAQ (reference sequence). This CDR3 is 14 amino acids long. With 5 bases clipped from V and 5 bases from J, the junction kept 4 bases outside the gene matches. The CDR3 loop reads CASSMGQENEKLFF. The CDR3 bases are TGTGCCAGCAGCATGGGACAGGAGAATGAAAAACTGTTTTTT.

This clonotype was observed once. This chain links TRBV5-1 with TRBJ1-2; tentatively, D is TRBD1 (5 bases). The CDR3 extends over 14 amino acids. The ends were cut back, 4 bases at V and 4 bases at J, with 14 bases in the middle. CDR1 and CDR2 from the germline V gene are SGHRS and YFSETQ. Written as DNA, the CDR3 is TGCGCCAGCAGCCCCGGACAAGCCCTCTATGGCTACACCTTC. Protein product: CASSPGQALYGYTF.

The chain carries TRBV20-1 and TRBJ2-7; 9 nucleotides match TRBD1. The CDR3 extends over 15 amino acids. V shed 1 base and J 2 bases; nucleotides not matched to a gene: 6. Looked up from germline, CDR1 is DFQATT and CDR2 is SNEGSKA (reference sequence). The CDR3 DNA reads TGCAGTGCTAGAGCCGGGACAGGGACCACCTACGAGCAGTACTTC. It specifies CSARAGTGTTYEQYF.

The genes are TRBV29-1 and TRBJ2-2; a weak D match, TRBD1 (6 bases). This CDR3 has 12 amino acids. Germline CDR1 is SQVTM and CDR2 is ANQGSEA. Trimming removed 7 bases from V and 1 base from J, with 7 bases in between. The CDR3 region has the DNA TGCAGCGGGGGACAGAACACCGGGGAGCTGTTTTTT. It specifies CSGGQNTGELFF.

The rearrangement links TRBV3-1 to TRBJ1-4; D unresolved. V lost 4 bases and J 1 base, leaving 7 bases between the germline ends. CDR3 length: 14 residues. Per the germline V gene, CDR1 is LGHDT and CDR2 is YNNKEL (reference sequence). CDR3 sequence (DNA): TGTGCCAGCAGCCGGAAACTAACTAATGAAAAACTGTTTTTT. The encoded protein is CASSRKLTNEKLFF.

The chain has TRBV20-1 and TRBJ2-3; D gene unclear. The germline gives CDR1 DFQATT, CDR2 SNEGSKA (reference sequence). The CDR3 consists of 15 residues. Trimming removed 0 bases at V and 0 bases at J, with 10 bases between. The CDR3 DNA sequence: TGCAGTGCTAGAGATCCCCAGATTAGCACAGATACGCAGTATTTT. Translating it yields CSARDPQISTDTQYF.

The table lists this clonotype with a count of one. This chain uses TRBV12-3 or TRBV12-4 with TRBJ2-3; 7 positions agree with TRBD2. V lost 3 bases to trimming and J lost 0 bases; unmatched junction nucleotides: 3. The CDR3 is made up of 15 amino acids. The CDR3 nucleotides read TGTGCCAGCAGTTTCCAGCGGGGCAGCACAGATACGCAGTATTTT. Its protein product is CASSFQRGSTDTQYF.

CDR3 residues: CASSGLLNEQFF. The CDR3 DNA reads as TGTGCCAGCTCGGGACTCCTTAATGAGCAGTTCTTC. The V and J genes are TRBV6-2 or TRBV6-3 and TRBJ2-1; D may be TRBD2 (6 bases). Germline values: CDR1 MNHEY, CDR2 SVGEGT. The CDR3 sequence is 12 residues long. V was shortened by 8 bases and J by 7 bases, with 12 bases between the two germline ends.

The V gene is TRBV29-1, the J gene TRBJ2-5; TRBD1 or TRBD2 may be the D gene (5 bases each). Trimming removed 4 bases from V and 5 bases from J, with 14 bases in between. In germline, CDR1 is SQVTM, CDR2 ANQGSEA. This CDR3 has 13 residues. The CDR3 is CSVGDGSRETQYF. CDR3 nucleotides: TGCAGCGTTGGGGACGGCTCGAGGGAGACCCAGTACTTC.

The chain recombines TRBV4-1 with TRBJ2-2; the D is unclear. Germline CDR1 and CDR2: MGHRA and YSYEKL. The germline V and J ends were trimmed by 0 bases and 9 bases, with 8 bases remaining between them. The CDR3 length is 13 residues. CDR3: CASSQEYVRELFF. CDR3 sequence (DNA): TGCGCCAGCAGCCAAGAATATGTCCGGGAGCTGTTTTTT.

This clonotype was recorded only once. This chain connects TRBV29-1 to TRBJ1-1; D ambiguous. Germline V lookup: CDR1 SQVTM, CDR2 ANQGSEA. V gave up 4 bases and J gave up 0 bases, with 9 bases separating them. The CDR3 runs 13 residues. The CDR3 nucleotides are TGCAGCGTTGGGAAGGGATTGAACACTGAAGCTTTCTTT. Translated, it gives CSVGKGLNTEAFF.

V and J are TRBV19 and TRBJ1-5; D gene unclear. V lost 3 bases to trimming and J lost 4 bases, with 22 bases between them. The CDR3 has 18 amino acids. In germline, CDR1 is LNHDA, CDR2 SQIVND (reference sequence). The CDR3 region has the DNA TGTGCCAGTAGTATCCACAGAATGGACGGATGGAGGAATCAGCCCCAGCATTTT. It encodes CASSIHRMDGWRNQPQHF.

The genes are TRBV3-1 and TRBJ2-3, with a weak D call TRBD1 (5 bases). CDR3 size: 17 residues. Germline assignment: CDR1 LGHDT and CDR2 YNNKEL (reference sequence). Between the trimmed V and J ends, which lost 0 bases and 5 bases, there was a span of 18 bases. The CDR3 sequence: CASSQDTPTQGEDTQYF. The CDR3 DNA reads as TGTGCCAGCAGCCAAGATACCCCTACCCAGGGTGAAGATACGCAGTATTTT.

CDR3 sequence: CSAGGPSGVTDTQYF. The CDR3 DNA is TGCAGTGCTGGAGGCCCTAGCGGGGTTACAGATACGCAGTATTTT. The chain recombines TRBV20-1 with TRBJ2-3, with 9 bases lining up with TRBD2. The CDR3 loop spans 15 amino acids. The germline V gene has CDR1 DFQATT and CDR2 SNEGSKA (reference sequence). After removal of 5 bases from V and 3 bases from J, the junction contained 9 bases not matched to a gene.

The CDR3 DNA follows: TGTGCCAGCAGCTTAGCTAGCGCTCATGAGCAGTTCTTC. It codes for CASSLASAHEQFF. The rearrangement uses TRBV7-6 and TRBJ2-1; D might be TRBD2 (5 bases). Trimming took off 0 bases at V and 8 bases at J, with 8 bases between the two ends. Germline CDR1 reads SGHVS; CDR2 reads FNYEAQ. The CDR3 runs 13 residues.

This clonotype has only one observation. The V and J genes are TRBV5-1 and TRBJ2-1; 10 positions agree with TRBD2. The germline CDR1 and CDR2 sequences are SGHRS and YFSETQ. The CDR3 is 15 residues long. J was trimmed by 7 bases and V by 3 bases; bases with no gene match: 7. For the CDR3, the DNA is TGCGCCAGCAGCTGGAGCCTAGCGGGGGATAATGAGCAGTTCTTC. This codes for CASSWSLAGDNEQFF.

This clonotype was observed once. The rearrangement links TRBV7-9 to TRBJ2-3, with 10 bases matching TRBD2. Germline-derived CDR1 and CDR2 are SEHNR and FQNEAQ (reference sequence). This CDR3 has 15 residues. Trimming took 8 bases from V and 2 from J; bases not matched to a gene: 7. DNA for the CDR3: TGTGCCAGCGGGGCTAGCGGGGGACCCACAGATACGCAGTATTTT. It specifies CASGASGGPTDTQYF.

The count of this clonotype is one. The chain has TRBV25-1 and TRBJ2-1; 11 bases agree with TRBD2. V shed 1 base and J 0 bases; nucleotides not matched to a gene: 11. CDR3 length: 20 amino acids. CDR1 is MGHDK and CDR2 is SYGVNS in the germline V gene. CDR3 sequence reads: CASSESLAGGARSSYNEQFF. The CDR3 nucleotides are TGTGCCAGCAGTGAATCATTAGCGGGGGGGGCTCGAAGCTCCTACAATGAGCAGTTCTTC.

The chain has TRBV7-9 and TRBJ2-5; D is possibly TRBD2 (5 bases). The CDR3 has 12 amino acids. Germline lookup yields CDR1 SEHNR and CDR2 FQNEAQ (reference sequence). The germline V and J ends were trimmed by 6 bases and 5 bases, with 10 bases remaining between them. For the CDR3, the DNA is TGTGCCAGCAGACCCTGGGAGGAGACCCAGTACTTC. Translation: CASRPWEETQYF.

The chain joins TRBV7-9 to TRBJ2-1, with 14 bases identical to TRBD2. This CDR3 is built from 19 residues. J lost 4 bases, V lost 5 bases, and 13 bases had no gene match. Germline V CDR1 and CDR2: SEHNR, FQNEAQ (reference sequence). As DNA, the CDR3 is TGTGCCAGCAGCCCCTATGGACTAGCGGGGGGCCTCCGATACAATGAGCAGTTCTTC. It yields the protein CASSPYGLAGGLRYNEQFF.

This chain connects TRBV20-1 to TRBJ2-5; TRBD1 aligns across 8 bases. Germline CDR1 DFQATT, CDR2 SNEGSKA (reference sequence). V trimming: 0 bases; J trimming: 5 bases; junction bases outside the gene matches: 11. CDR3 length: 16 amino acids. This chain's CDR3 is CSARDRGTGLFETQYF. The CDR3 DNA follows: TGCAGTGCTAGAGATCGGGGGACAGGACTTTTTGAGACCCAGTACTTC.

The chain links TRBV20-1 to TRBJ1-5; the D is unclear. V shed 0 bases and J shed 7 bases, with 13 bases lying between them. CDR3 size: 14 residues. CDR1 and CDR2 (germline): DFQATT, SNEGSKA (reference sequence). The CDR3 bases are TGCAGTGCTAGAGATTCGTCATACCAACAGCCCCAGCATTTT. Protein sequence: CSARDSSYQQPQHF.

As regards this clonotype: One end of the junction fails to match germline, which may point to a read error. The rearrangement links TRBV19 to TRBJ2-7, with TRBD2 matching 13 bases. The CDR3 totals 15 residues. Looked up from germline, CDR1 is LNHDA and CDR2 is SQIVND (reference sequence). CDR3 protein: CASSIGTSGVYEQYF. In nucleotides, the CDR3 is TGTGCCAGTAGCATAGGGACTAGCGGGGTCTACGAGCAGTACTTC.

In DNA, the CDR3 is TGTGCCAGCAGCTACAATAGCGGGGGGACCTACAATGAGCAGTTCTTC. As protein: CASSYNSGGTYNEQFF. The genes are TRBV7-8 and TRBJ2-1, with 10 positions matching TRBD2. V lost 4 bases and J lost 2; bases outside the gene matches: 5. CDR3 length: 16 residues. CDR1 and CDR2 from the germline V gene are SGHVS and FQNEAQ.

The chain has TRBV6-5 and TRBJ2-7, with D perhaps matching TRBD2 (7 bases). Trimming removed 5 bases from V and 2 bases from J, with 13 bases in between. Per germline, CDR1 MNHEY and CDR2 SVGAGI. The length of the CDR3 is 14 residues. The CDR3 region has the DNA TGTGCCAGCAGTCGGAGGGGGGGAACCTACGAGCAGTACTTC. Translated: CASSRRGGTYEQYF.

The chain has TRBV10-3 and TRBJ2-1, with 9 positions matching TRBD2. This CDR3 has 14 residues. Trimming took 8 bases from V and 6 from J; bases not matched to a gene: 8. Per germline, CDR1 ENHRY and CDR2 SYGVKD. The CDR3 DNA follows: TGTGCCATCGGGAAGCGGGGGGAATCCAATGAGCAGTTCTTC. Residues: CAIGKRGESNEQFF.

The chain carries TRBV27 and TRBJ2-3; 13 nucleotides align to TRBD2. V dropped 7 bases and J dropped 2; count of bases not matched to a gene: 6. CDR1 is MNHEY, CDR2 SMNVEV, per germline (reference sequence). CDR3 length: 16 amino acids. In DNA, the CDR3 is TGTGCCAGCACCCTTACTAGCGGGGGGGCCACAGATACGCAGTATTTT. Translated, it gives CASTLTSGGATDTQYF.

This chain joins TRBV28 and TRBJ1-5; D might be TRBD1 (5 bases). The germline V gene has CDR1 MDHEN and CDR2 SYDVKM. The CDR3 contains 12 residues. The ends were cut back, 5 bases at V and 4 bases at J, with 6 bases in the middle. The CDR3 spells CASSRGNQPQHF. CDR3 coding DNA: TGTGCCAGCAGTCGGGGGAATCAGCCCCAGCATTTT.